A single T cell receptor beta chain is shown here with its context. Its antigen target is currently unknown. This specimen belongs to a study of T cells expressing NK-cell markers (dated by TCRdb to between 2020 and 2021). Background on the whole study: About eight donors provided sorted CD3+CD56+NKG2C+, CD3+CD56+NKG2C- and CD3+CD56-NKG2C+ T-cell subsets, whose TCR beta-chain repertoires were profiled. The libraries were sequenced on Illumina HiSeq 2000/2500, MiSeq or NextSeq, producing 2 x 150 bp reads. The study sequenced eight donors, all healthy volunteers chosen at random: three men and five women. Among the eight sequenced donors, only one was HCMV-seronegative, while the other seven were HCMV-seropositive. Results the study describes overall, beyond this receptor: It remained unclear whether the expanded NKG2C-expressing T cell clones were specific for HCMV antigens. In roughly 6 donors, the dominant CD3+CD56+NKG2C+ clonotypes were among the top 10 CD8+ clonotypes and accounted for roughly 1.0-7.5% of CD8+ T cells. Those dominant clonotypes were again the most abundant among CD3+CD56-NKG2C+ cells in a handful of donors, at about 28.3-60.1%.

HCMV-specific IgG was detected in serum with a commercial ELISA kit to determine HCMV serostatus. Ficoll density gradient centrifugation was used to isolate peripheral blood mononuclear cells from blood. Sequencing took place on an Illumina HiSeq 2000. 5'RACE template switching, by which a universal primer site and unique molecular identifiers were added, was used to make TCR beta cDNA libraries. cDNA synthesis was primed from the TCR beta constant segment and was followed by two successive PCR amplification steps. In the paper's pipeline: MIGEC handled demultiplexing of the reads and grouping by UMI, while MiTCR was used to assemble and quantify clonotypes. Only TCR cDNA sequences supported by at least two reads were kept to exclude erroneous sequences. Downstream repertoire analysis used the tcR package, and clonotypes were matched across fractions by CDR3 nucleotide sequence plus V segment. Antigen specificity was annotated against VDJdb with VDJmatch, allowing one amino acid substitution in CDR3. TCRdb reprocessed the reads and assigns one entry to each CDR3 protein sequence, leaving out DNA. The V and J calls shown here were made by TCRdb, not taken from the authors' results. The table for this sample records over 150,000 distinct CDR3 sequences. Around 37% of the sample lies in the top ten.

CDR1 and CDR2 were assigned from the germline V gene as MGHRA and YSYEKL. The CDR3 sequence holds 15 residues, the cysteine and phenylalanine included. No DNA was logged. The sequence joins TRBV4-1 to TRBJ2-1; the TCRdb D gene call, TRBD2, has no DNA to confirm it. This clonotype was obtained from a woman between 45 and 65 years old in good health. Donor details come from another sample of the same person, matched by shared clones. The sequencing input was blood T cells: a sorted CD56 or NKG2C T cell subset, CD4+ or CD8+ T cells, or bulk PBMC T cells (not recorded which). The CDR3 protein: CASSQILAGDGEQFF.